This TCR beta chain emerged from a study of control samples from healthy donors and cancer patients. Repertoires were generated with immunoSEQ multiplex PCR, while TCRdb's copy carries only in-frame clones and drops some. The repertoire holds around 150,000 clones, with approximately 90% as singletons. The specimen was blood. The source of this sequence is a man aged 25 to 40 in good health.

The CDR3 loop reads CASSLGGGGNTIYF. In DNA form, the CDR3 reads TGTGCCAGCAGCCTAGGGGGAGGAGGAAACACCATATATTTT. The rearrangement joins TRBV3-1 (or the pseudogene TRBV3-2) to TRBJ1-3; TRBD1 is a possible D gene (6 bases). Looked up from germline, CDR1 is LGHDT and CDR2 is YNNKEL (reference sequence). Trimming shortened V by 4 bases and J by 4 bases, and 11 bases separated the two germline ends. CDR3 length: 14 residues.